Below are 21 T cell receptor beta chains sequenced from a single sample in a study of Graves' ophthalmopathy and Graves' hyperthyroidism. RNA served as the template for amplifying TCR beta CDR3 regions. HTBI-primed RT-PCR formed the first round, and a multiplex PCR formed the second. MiXCR, applied by TCRdb to the multiplex PCR reads, yields one record per CDR3 protein. Here the sample spans approximately 1.2 million distinct CDR3 sequences, 36% being singletons. Source material: peripheral blood or thyroid tissue (not recorded which). Receptors were obtained from an adult man with Graves' hyperthyroidism.

V and J are TRBV14 and TRBJ1-1, with D tentatively TRBD1 (6 bases). Germline V gene data show CDR1 as SGHDN and CDR2 as FVKESK. This CDR3 contains 16 residues. V was clipped by 5 bases and J by 4 bases, with 20 bases between them. CDR3 loop: CASSKITGMGGTEAFF. In DNA, the CDR3 is TGTGCCAGCAGCAAAATAACAGGGATGGGGGGCACTGAAGCTTTCTTT.

This clonotype was seen at least ten times. V is TRBV7-8 and J is TRBJ1-2; TRBD1 might be the D (5 bases). Germline CDR1 reads SGHVS; CDR2 reads FQNEAQ. The CDR3 extends over 13 amino acids. Trimming shortened V by 3 bases and J by 8 bases, and 13 bases separated the two germline ends. For the CDR3, the DNA is TGTGCCAGCAGCTTCGAGTGGGGGGGGGGCTACACCTTC. Translated, it gives CASSFEWGGGYTF.

V is TRBV4-3 and J is TRBJ1-2; D ambiguous. Between the trimmed V and J ends, which lost 0 bases and 1 base, there was a span of 9 bases. The V gene's germline CDR1 is LGHNA and CDR2 YSLEER. The CDR3 spans 15 residues. CDR3 in amino acids: CASSQDRENNYGYTF. The DNA for the CDR3 is TGCGCCAGCAGCCAAGATCGGGAGAATAACTATGGCTACACCTTC.

The chain is built from TRBV15 and TRBJ1-2; TRBD1 matches 10 bases. Germline CDR1 reads LNHNV; CDR2 reads YYDKDF (reference sequence). The CDR3 contains 16 residues. Trimming cost V 3 bases and J 1 base; bases outside gene matches: 5. The CDR3 DNA reads as TGTGCCACCAGCAGCAAGGACAGGGGGGATAACTATGGCTACACCTTC. This codes for CATSSKDRGDNYGYTF.

This clonotype has ten or more counts. The chain recombines TRBV5-8 with TRBJ2-5; D not certain. This CDR3 is built from 13 residues. The germline V gene has CDR1 SGHTS and CDR2 YDEGEE. Trimming took off 0 bases at V and 4 bases at J, with 7 bases between the two ends. CDR3 sequence: CASSLATRETQYF. CDR3 coding DNA: TGTGCCAGCAGCTTGGCGACCCGAGAGACCCAGTACTTC.

This clonotype has just a few counts. The V call is TRBV7-9, the J call TRBJ2-6; D may be TRBD1 (6 bases). CDR1 and CDR2 (germline): SEHNR, FQNEAQ (reference sequence). The V and J ends lost 11 bases and 0 bases respectively, with 17 bases between them. This CDR3 region has 16 residues. This CDR3 reads CAWSTTGYSGANVLTF. Here the CDR3 DNA reads TGTGCCTGGAGTACCACAGGGTACTCTGGGGCCAACGTCCTGACTTTC. The variable domain in full, completed from reference TRBV7-9 and TRBJ2-6, reads DTGVSQNPRHKITKRGQNVTFRCDPISEHNRLYWYRQTLGQGPEFLTYFQNEAQLEKSRLLSDRFSAERPKGSFSTLEIQRTEQGDSAMYLCAWSTTGYSGANVLTFGAGSRLTVL.

There are a few counts of this clonotype. CDR3 bases: TGCAGTGCTAGGGCTACTAGGGGCTACGAGCAGTACTTC. Translating gives CSARATRGYEQYF. The chain couples TRBV20-1 to TRBJ2-7; D is possibly TRBD1 or TRBD2 (5 bases each). Deletions cut 3 bases from V and 3 bases from J, with 12 bases between. Looked up from germline, CDR1 is DFQATT and CDR2 is SNEGSKA (reference sequence). There are 13 residues in the CDR3.

The CDR3 coding sequence is TGCAGTGCGCTCGGGGCCCCGGAAAACACTGAAGCTTTCTTT. Translated, it gives CSALGAPENTEAFF. The chain couples TRBV20-1 to TRBJ1-1, with D possibly matching TRBD1 (5 bases). V lost 6 bases to trimming and J lost 2 bases, with 16 bases between them. The germline V gene has CDR1 DFQATT and CDR2 SNEGSKA (reference sequence). The CDR3 loop spans 14 amino acids.

This clonotype has at least ten counts. The V and J genes are TRBV5-1 and TRBJ2-7; D not certain. V dropped 1 base and J dropped 5 bases, with 4 bases sitting between them. The length of the CDR3 is 11 residues. Germline CDR1 is SGHRS and CDR2 is YFSETQ. CDR3 amino acids: CASSLMNEQYF. DNA of the CDR3: TGCGCCAGCAGCTTGATGAACGAGCAGTACTTC.

Turning to this clonotype: A much larger clone lies a single base off, so this may be a read error. The rearrangement joins TRBV7-6 to TRBJ2-6, with D possibly being TRBD1 (6 bases). Trimming took 2 bases from V and 2 from J, leaving 10 bases between them. Looked up from germline, CDR1 is SGHVS and CDR2 is FNYEAQ. The CDR3 is made up of 16 amino acids. In nucleotides, the CDR3 is TGTGCCAGCAGCTTAATGGGGGCCGCTGGGGCCAACGTCCTGACTTTC. Protein: CASSLMGAAGANVLTF. Full variable domain (rest looked up from reference TRBV7-6 and TRBJ2-6): GAGVSQSPRYKVTKRGQDVALRCDPISGHVSLYWYRQALGQGPEFLTYFNYEAQQDKSGLPNDRFSAERPEGSISTLTIQRTEQRDSAMYRCASSLMGAAGANVLTFGAGSRLTVL.

This clonotype has only a few counts. The chain carries TRBV12-3 or TRBV12-4 and TRBJ1-5; TRBD1 is a possible D gene (5 bases). The CDR3 totals 14 residues. V gave up 10 bases and J gave up 3 bases, with 16 bases separating them. Here the CDR3 reads CATSPDRNNQPQHF. Written as DNA, the CDR3 is TGTGCCACATCCCCAGACAGAAACAATCAGCCCCAGCATTTT.

Details on this clonotype: Just one base apart from a much larger clone, this may be a read error. This sequence joins TRBV20-1 and TRBJ2-7; D ambiguous. CDR3 size: 13 residues. CDR1 is DFQATT, CDR2 SNEGSKA, per germline (reference sequence). The CDR3 DNA reads as TGCGGTGCTTTCGGCGATACGAGCTACGAGCAGTACTTC. Translation: CGAFGDTSYEQYF.

This clonotype was detected ten times or more. The rearrangement uses TRBV7-9 and TRBJ2-5; 9 bases line up with TRBD1. V lost 4 bases and J lost 3; bases outside the gene matches: 6. The CDR3 is 15 residues long. Germline V CDR1 and CDR2: SEHNR, FQNEAQ (reference sequence). The CDR3 protein is CASSSGQGWEETQYF. Written as DNA, the CDR3 is TGTGCCAGCAGCTCCGGACAGGGGTGGGAAGAGACCCAGTACTTC. The full variable domain, its missing parts supplied by reference TRBV7-9 and TRBJ2-5, is DTGVSQNPRHKITKRGQNVTFRCDPISEHNRLYWYRQTLGQGPEFLTYFQNEAQLEKSRLLSDRFSAERPKGSFSTLEIQRTEQGDSAMYLCASSSGQGWEETQYFGPGTRLLVL.

The chain carries TRBV6-5 and TRBJ2-5; TRBD2 matches at 10 bases. V trimming: 3 bases; J trimming: 1 base; junction bases outside the gene matches: 14. The CDR3 has 19 amino acids. CDR1 is MNHEY, CDR2 SVGAGI, per germline. Written as DNA, the CDR3 is TGTGCCAGCAGTTATAGGGGACTAGCGTCAAGACGAGGCCAAGAGACCCAGTACTTC. Translated, it gives CASSYRGLASRRGQETQYF.

At least ten counts were recorded for this clonotype. The chain joins TRBV5-6 to TRBJ1-6; TRBD1 matches 9 bases. V lost 6 bases to trimming and J lost 9 bases; unmatched junction nucleotides: 10. The CDR3 covers 15 residues. Germline CDR1 SGHDT, CDR2 YYEEEE. The DNA for the CDR3 is TGTGCCAGCACTTGGTGGGACAGGGAGATTTCACCCCTCCACTTT. Translation: CASTWWDREISPLHF.

With respect to this clonotype: Relative to the germline gene, one junction end is altered; a read error may explain this. The J gene is TRBJ2-2, the V gene TRBV19, with 10 nucleotides matching TRBD2. This CDR3 has 16 amino acids. Germline CDR1 LNHDA, CDR2 SQIVND (reference sequence). CDR3 DNA sequence: TGTGCCAGTACGCCAACTAGCGGGGTGAACACCGGGGAGCTGCTTTTT. Translating it yields CASTPTSGVNTGELLF.

Only one count was recorded for this clonotype. V is TRBV7-9 and J is TRBJ2-6, with 11 bases identical to TRBD1. Trimming took 5 bases from V and 0 from J; bases not matched to a gene: 9. The V gene's germline CDR1 is SEHNR and CDR2 FQNEAQ (reference sequence). The length of the CDR3 is 19 residues. The chain's CDR3 is CASSPTGTGGRSGANVLTF. The CDR3 DNA reads TGTGCCAGCAGCCCAACCGGGACAGGGGGTCGCTCTGGGGCCAACGTCCTGACTTTC.

The chain uses TRBV7-3 and TRBJ1-6; no clear D. CDR1 is SGHTA, CDR2 FQGTGA, per germline. Trimming shortened V by 6 bases and J by 7 bases, and 16 bases separated the two germline ends. This CDR3 spans 15 amino acids. DNA for the CDR3: TGTGCCAGCAGTCCATATGCGGACGGAAATTCACCCCTCCACTTT. This sequence encodes CASSPYADGNSPLHF.

With respect to this clonotype: This may be a read error, as it is one base from a much larger clone. This chain connects TRBV2 to TRBJ2-2; the match to TRBD2 covers 8 bases. Germline V gene sequence: CDR1 SNHLY, CDR2 FYNNEI. The CDR3 spans 15 residues. CDR3 residues: CASRMSGSHTGEQFF. The CDR3 DNA is TGTGCCAGCAGAATGAGCGGGAGTCACACCGGGGAGCAGTTTTTT.

This clonotype was detected only a few times. This chain links TRBV7-2 with TRBJ1-2; 9 nucleotides agree with TRBD1. The CDR3 totals 13 residues. V lost 5 bases to trimming and J lost 8 bases; unmatched junction nucleotides: 6. The germline CDR1 and CDR2 sequences are SGHTA and FQGNSA. In DNA, the CDR3 is TGTGCCAGCAGCCGGGGACAGGGCTTGGGCTACACCTTC. As protein: CASSRGQGLGYTF.

This chain connects TRBV7-9 to TRBJ1-1; 8 nucleotides line up with TRBD1. Germline V lookup: CDR1 SEHNR, CDR2 FQNEAQ (reference sequence). The CDR3 length is 15 residues. V trimming: 0 bases; J trimming: 6 bases; junction bases outside the gene matches: 6. CDR3 residues: CASSLAGTGPPEAFF. The CDR3 DNA follows: TGTGCCAGCAGCTTAGCGGGGACAGGTCCCCCTGAAGCTTTCTTT.